These 8 T cell receptor beta chains came from one sample sequenced in a study of shared clonotypes between healthy human individuals. The naive CD8 subset, CD45RO-negative cells positively selected for CCR7, excluded terminally differentiated effector memory CD45RA+ cells. Profiling relied on immunoSEQ multiplex PCR, and the TCRdb table lists in-frame clones only, not all of them. In the table there are 550,000 to 750,000 clones, about 90% of which are singletons. The sample was naive CD8+ T cells sorted from blood. Receptors were obtained from a man younger than 45 in good health.

CDR3 region: CASSPGTIQETQYF. CDR3 coding DNA: TGCGCCAGCAGCCCCGGGACGATCCAAGAGACCCAGTACTTC. The chain is built from TRBV5-1 and TRBJ2-5, with D possibly called TRBD1 or TRBD2 (5 bases each). The CDR3 loop spans 14 amino acids. Germline values: CDR1 SGHRS, CDR2 YFSETQ. Trimming stripped 4 bases from V and 1 base from J, with 11 bases between.

This clone appeared a single time. This chain joins TRBV5-1 and TRBJ1-5; D remains ambiguous. Germline values: CDR1 SGHRS, CDR2 YFSETQ. CDR3 length: 16 amino acids. Trimming took 2 bases from V and 0 from J, leaving 12 bases between them. The CDR3: CASSLRPDPSNQPQHF. The DNA of the CDR3 is TGCGCCAGCAGCTTACGACCGGACCCTAGCAATCAGCCCCAGCATTTT.

J is TRBJ2-1 and V is TRBV19; 7 bases align to TRBD2. CDR1 is LNHDA, CDR2 SQIVND, per germline (reference sequence). CDR3 length equals 15 residues. V lost 1 base, J lost 7 bases, and 7 bases stayed unmatched. The CDR3 bases are TGTGCCAGTAGTATAGTGAGCGGGATAGGGAATGAGCAGTTCTTC. Translated, it gives CASSIVSGIGNEQFF.

The chain recombines TRBV21-1 with TRBJ1-5; the table's D call, TRBD1, was not checked against the DNA. TRBV21-1 is a pseudogene. CDR3 length: 18 residues. CDR3 sequence reads: CASSKALGAEYSNQPQHF. CDR3 DNA sequence: TGTGCCAGCAGCAAAGCGCTTGGGGCGGAGTATAGCAATCAGCCCCAGCATTTT.

This clone was picked up a small number of times. The chain has TRBV5-1 and TRBJ2-7; D gene uncertain. V gave up 4 bases and J gave up 0 bases, with 11 bases separating them. This CDR3 spans 14 amino acids. CDR1 is SGHRS, CDR2 YFSETQ, per germline. The CDR3 DNA follows: TGCGCCAGCAGCCCCCGGACCGACTCCTACGAGCAGTACTTC. It translates to CASSPRTDSYEQYF.

The V and J genes are TRBV11-2 and TRBJ2-1; no reliable D call. Germline lookup yields CDR1 SGHAT and CDR2 FQNNGV. Trimming took off 2 bases at V and 7 bases at J, with 9 bases between the two ends. The length of the CDR3 is 13 residues. The CDR3 reads CASSLNLGNEQFF. In nucleotides, the CDR3 is TGTGCCAGCAGCTTAAATTTGGGGAATGAGCAGTTCTTC.

The chain recombines TRBV30 with TRBJ1-1, with 8 bases aligning to TRBD1. J lost 6 bases, V lost 2 bases, and 11 bases had no gene match. Germline assignment: CDR1 GTSNPN and CDR2 SVGIG (reference sequence). The CDR3 spans 15 residues. The CDR3 DNA sequence: TGTGCCTGGAGTCTACCCGACAGGGGCGTTGCTGAAGCTTTCTTT. Its translation is CAWSLPDRGVAEAFF.

The genes are TRBV2 and TRBJ2-7, with a possible D match to TRBD2 (6 bases). Germline values: CDR1 SNHLY, CDR2 FYNNEI. This CDR3 region has 12 residues. Trimming removed 8 bases from V and 3 bases from J, with 11 bases in between. In DNA, the CDR3 is TGTGCCAGCGAGGAGGGGCACTACGAGCAGTACTTC. Residues: CASEEGHYEQYF.